This TCR beta chain is from a study of cytomegalovirus exposure and HLA in healthy donors. Study-level information: Earlier, about 180 million T cells were analyzed, and 90 million to 120 million unique TCR beta sequences were found among them. Notes on the study in general: Cytomegalovirus-associated status was assigned to some 180 TCR beta chains. The records held CMV serostatus as the only immune exposure information. Near-uniform donor sequencing depth was presumed by presence/absence analyses.

In regard to this clone: Its antigen is as yet unknown.

PCR primers comprised 60 Vbeta and 13 Jbeta primers. Clones were read by immunoSEQ multiplex PCR, and TCRdb kept only the in-frame ones, dropping some. Its table records 56,000 or so clones. The sequencing input was PBMCs. This TCR derives from a female donor in good health and CMV-seronegative.

CDR3 in DNA: TGTGCCAGCAGTCGCCCGGGGAGGGGCTCCTACGAGCAGTACTTC. Amino acids: CASSRPGRGSYEQYF. The chain carries TRBV6-5 and TRBJ2-7; 7 bases align to TRBD2. J lost 0 bases, V lost 5 bases, and 7 bases had no gene match. There are 15 residues in the CDR3. Germline lookup yields CDR1 MNHEY and CDR2 SVGAGI.